This T cell receptor beta chain is drawn from a study of T cell repertoires in ileal Crohn's disease. Study details: Every patient was operated on for stricturing (about 60%) or penetrating (39%) complications. General study points: Sorted CD8 T cells held more high-frequency clones than CD4. Endoscopic recurrence occurred in every patient whose clonality exceeded 26.8%.

As concerns this clone: What it recognizes is unknown.

With V trimmed by 4 bases and J by 3 bases, 6 bases remained unmatched. CDR3 length: 14 amino acids. CDR1 is SGHDT, CDR2 YYEEEE, per germline. The method was immunoSEQ multiplex PCR; TCRdb's version includes in-frame clones alone and lacks a portion of them. Here the sample spans approximately 6,000 clones, roughly four fifths being singletons. The sequenced sample was ileal tissue. The gene calls are TRBV5-6 and TRBJ2-7, with TRBD2 matching over 8 bases. The receptor's source is an adult with Crohn's disease. This chain's CDR3 is CASSRPRGGYEQYF. CDR3 DNA: TGTGCCAGCAGCCGTCCTCGGGGGGGCTACGAGCAGTACTTC.